The 20 T cell receptor beta chains in this list originate from one sample, sequenced in a study of cytomegalovirus exposure and HLA in healthy donors (dated 2017 in TCRdb). The library was produced with the immunoSEQ multiplex PCR assay. For the multiplex PCR, a mixture combining 60 forward primers for TCR Vbeta segments and 13 reverse primers for TCR Jbeta segments was used. As stored in TCRdb, this immuneACCESS dataset retains in-frame rearrangements with V and J assigned. A fraction of the clones does not appear; measured against another copy, unresolved V genes explain less than half of the discrepancy, and the remainder lacks a known reason. For this sample there are around 120,000 clones; 70% to 85% appear just once. Together, the top ten hold 11% of the sample. The sequenced material came from PBMCs. All receptors come from a woman aged 50 to 65 in good health and CMV-seropositive.

The V and J genes are TRBV19 and TRBJ2-5; D not resolved. The CDR3 is 13 amino acids. V lost 6 bases to trimming and J lost 5 bases, with 13 bases between them. CDR1 is LNHDA and CDR2 is SQIVND in the germline V gene (reference sequence). The CDR3 sequence is CASSTTFVETQYF. CDR3 in DNA: TGTGCCAGTAGCACAACATTCGTCGAGACCCAGTACTTC.

The chain recombines TRBV19 with TRBJ2-3; TRBD2 aligns across 10 bases. Trimming cost V 4 bases and J 5 bases; bases outside gene matches: 6. Per the germline V gene, CDR1 is LNHDA and CDR2 is SQIVND (reference sequence). There are 15 residues in the CDR3. Here the CDR3 DNA reads TGTGCCAGTAGTACAACTAGCGGGGACCTAGATACGCAGTATTTT. It translates to CASSTTSGDLDTQYF.

This clone was detected only once. V is TRBV10-3 and J is TRBJ2-5, with 8 bases aligning to TRBD2. Unmatched junction bases numbered 0, after V lost 2 bases and J lost 1 base. Germline CDR1 reads ENHRY; CDR2 reads SYGVKD. This CDR3 region has 14 residues. The CDR3 bases are TGTGCCATCAGTGAGGCGGGAGGCCAAGAGACCCAGTACTTC. It specifies CAISEAGGQETQYF.

This clone was recorded only once. The V and J genes are TRBV4-1 and TRBJ2-1; 7 bases map to TRBD1. This CDR3 has 16 amino acids. The ends lost 3 bases at V and 0 bases at J; junction bases unmatched: 5. Germline V gene sequence: CDR1 MGHRA, CDR2 YSYEKL. The CDR3 sequence is CASSHPGDSSYNEQFF. CDR3 nucleotide sequence: TGCGCCAGCAGCCATCCAGGGGACAGCTCCTACAATGAGCAGTTCTTC.

The V gene is TRBV29-1, the J gene TRBJ2-3, with TRBD1 matching 12 bases. The CDR3 contains 16 residues. V lost 6 bases, J lost 4 bases, and 11 bases stayed unmatched. Germline V lookup: CDR1 SQVTM, CDR2 ANQGSEA. The CDR3 loop reads CSVQPGQGALADTQYF. The CDR3 DNA sequence: TGCAGCGTGCAACCGGGACAGGGGGCATTGGCAGATACGCAGTATTTT.

This chain uses TRBV25-1 with TRBJ2-5, with a tentative D call TRBD2 (5 bases). CDR3 size: 15 residues. The germline CDR1 and CDR2 sequences are MGHDK and SYGVNS. V was pared by 0 bases and J by 4 bases, with 12 bases between. The CDR3 DNA reads TGTGCCAGCAGTGAATATACGGGGAATCCAGAGACCCAGTACTTC. It codes for CASSEYTGNPETQYF.

In its sample, this clone was seen once. The CDR3 bases are TGTGCCAGCAGCCCAGGACTAGCGGGGGGGTCCAGAACCTACGAGCAGTACTTC. Translated: CASSPGLAGGSRTYEQYF. This rearrangement joins TRBV7-2 to TRBJ2-7; 15 bases fit TRBD2. The length of the CDR3 is 18 residues. Trimming at V came to 5 bases and at J to 2 bases, leaving 10 bases not matched to a gene. Germline assignment: CDR1 SGHTA and CDR2 FQGNSA.

This chain links TRBV2 with TRBJ2-4; tentative D call: TRBD1 (5 bases). V was shortened by 2 bases and J by 0 bases, with 11 bases between the two germline ends. CDR3 length: 16 residues. Looked up from germline, CDR1 is SNHLY and CDR2 is FYNNEI. The CDR3: CASSEQGMTAKNIQYF. Written as DNA, the CDR3 is TGTGCCAGCAGTGAACAGGGAATGACAGCCAAAAACATTCAGTACTTC.

This sequence joins TRBV7-9 and TRBJ1-1; D is unresolved. The germline CDR1 and CDR2 sequences are SEHNR and FQNEAQ (reference sequence). CDR3 length: 11 amino acids. V shed 3 bases and J shed 3 bases, with 2 bases lying between them. The CDR3 sequence is CASSFDTEAFF. CDR3 coding DNA: TGTGCCAGCAGCTTCGACACTGAAGCTTTCTTT. Drawing the rest from reference TRBV7-9 and TRBJ1-1, the complete variable domain is DTGVSQNPRHKITKRGQNVTFRCDPISEHNRLYWYRQTLGQGPEFLTYFQNEAQLEKSRLLSDRFSAERPKGSFSTLEIQRTEQGDSAMYLCASSFDTEAFFGQGTRLTVV.

The rearrangement joins TRBV10-1 to TRBJ1-3, with 10 nucleotides matching TRBD1. CDR1 and CDR2 from the germline V gene are WNHNN and SYGVQD (reference sequence). CDR3 length equals 15 residues. V was clipped by 6 bases and J by 2 bases; unmatched bases: 4. As DNA, the CDR3 is TGCGCCAGCAGCCTAGGACAGGGGGCTGGAAACACCATATATTTT. Translating it yields CASSLGQGAGNTIYF.

The chain joins TRBV10-3 to TRBJ1-1; TRBD1 agrees at 9 bases. J lost 5 bases, V lost 6 bases, and 7 bases had no gene match. Germline assignment: CDR1 ENHRY and CDR2 SYGVKD. The CDR3 contains 14 residues. The CDR3 reads CAIRGQGKGTEAFF. The CDR3 DNA reads TGTGCCATCAGGGGACAGGGCAAGGGAACTGAAGCTTTCTTT.

The rearrangement links TRBV5-1 to TRBJ2-7, with a tentative D call TRBD1 (6 bases). Trimming stripped 3 bases from V and 3 bases from J, with 13 bases between. The germline gives CDR1 SGHRS, CDR2 YFSETQ. The CDR3 sequence is 14 residues long. The CDR3 loop is CASSSAGTHYEQYF. The CDR3 nucleotides are TGCGCCAGCAGCTCGGCCGGGACACACTACGAGCAGTACTTC.

This chain links TRBV29-1 with TRBJ2-7, with TRBD1 matching over 7 bases. J gave up 1 base and V 7 bases, and 10 bases lay outside the gene matches. CDR3 length: 14 residues. The germline V gene encodes CDR1 SQVTM and CDR2 ANQGSEA. CDR3 bases: TGCAGCGCACGACCATCGGGACAGTCCTACGAGCAGTACTTC. This translates into CSARPSGQSYEQYF.

The chain links TRBV2 to TRBJ2-5; D might be TRBD1 (7 bases). The germline V gene encodes CDR1 SNHLY and CDR2 FYNNEI. The CDR3 loop spans 15 amino acids. V was shortened by 0 bases and J by 11 bases, with 19 bases between the two germline ends. CDR3 coding DNA: TGTGCCAGCAGTGAAGCAGGGGGACAGCCGGGGGAGCAGTACTTC. Its protein product is CASSEAGGQPGEQYF.

The chain recombines TRBV19 with TRBJ2-3; 10 nucleotides line up with TRBD2. CDR1 and CDR2 (germline): LNHDA, SQIVND (reference sequence). V dropped 6 bases and J dropped 1; count of bases not matched to a gene: 10. This CDR3 comprises 17 residues. CDR3 nucleotide sequence: TGTGCCAGTAGCGTCAAGGGACTAGCGATCGGCACAGATACGCAGTATTTT. Residues: CASSVKGLAIGTDTQYF.

This rearrangement joins TRBV18 to TRBJ2-1; 8 positions match TRBD2. This CDR3 comprises 15 residues. J was trimmed by 5 bases and V by 1 base; bases with no gene match: 4. Germline loops: CDR1 KGHSH, CDR2 LQKENI. The CDR3 here is CASSPRISGNNEQFF. The CDR3 DNA follows: TGTGCCAGCTCACCACGAATTAGCGGGAACAATGAGCAGTTCTTC.

The rearrangement joins TRBV18 to TRBJ2-7; weak D call: TRBD1 (6 bases). Trimming cost V 4 bases and J 6 bases, with 16 bases left between them. The CDR3 loop spans 14 amino acids. Germline-derived CDR1 and CDR2 are KGHSH and LQKENI. The CDR3 DNA follows: TGTGCCAGCTCACTACAGGGTTTTCTGGCCGAGCAGTACTTC. It yields the protein CASSLQGFLAEQYF.

The V gene is TRBV7-2, the J gene TRBJ2-5; 8 bases are shared with TRBD1. CDR1 SGHTA and CDR2 FQGNSA come from the germline V gene. Trimming cost V 0 bases and J 5 bases; bases outside gene matches: 5. CDR3 size: 15 residues. The CDR3 loop is CASSLAPDRVETQYF. In nucleotides, the CDR3 is TGTGCCAGCAGCTTAGCGCCGGACAGGGTGGAGACCCAGTACTTC.

This clone appeared once. V and J are TRBV18 and TRBJ2-7; TRBD1 agrees at 10 bases. The germline gives CDR1 KGHSH, CDR2 LQKENI. The CDR3 is 15 amino acids. J lost 2 bases, V lost 0 bases, and 1 base had no gene match. The CDR3 sequence: CASSPPGQGAYEQYV. CDR3 sequence (DNA): TGTGCCAGCTCACCACCCGGACAGGGGGCCTACGAGCAGTACGTC.

The chain couples TRBV7-2 to TRBJ1-5; D possibly corresponds to TRBD1 (5 bases). The CDR3 is made up of 13 amino acids. Trimming took off 5 bases at V and 2 bases at J, with 7 bases between the two ends. Looked up from germline, CDR1 is SGHTA and CDR2 is FQGNSA. The CDR3 DNA reads TGTGCCAGCAGCAGGGGTGGCAATCAGCCCCAGCATTTT. It translates to CASSRGGNQPQHF.